The source of this TCR beta chain is a study of cytomegalovirus exposure and HLA in healthy donors. Study-wide background: Some 85 million unique TCRs from HLA-typed donors were held in an early data release.

Regarding this clone: The antigen is unknown.

Study-wide results and limits: Researchers counted roughly 150 TCR beta chains as cytomegalovirus-associated. In vitro assays verified that three CMV-associated chains recognized CMV antigens specifically.

The CDR3 extends over 16 amino acids. The junction had 5 bases not matched to a gene; V was cut back by 1 base and J by 0 bases. Germline assignment: CDR1 SQVTM and CDR2 ANQGSEA. The PCR used 60 Vbeta and 13 Jbeta primers. Measured with immunoSEQ multiplex PCR; TCRdb has only the in-frame clones, and not every one. The table includes just over 95,000 clones, around 76% detected once. The chain employs TRBV29-1 and TRBJ2-3; 9 bases are shared with TRBD2. The specimen sequenced was PBMCs. The origin of this receptor is a human donor in good health. The CDR3 coding sequence is TGCAGCGTTGAAGCCACTAGCGGGCCTAGCACAGATACGCAGTATTTT. It is translated as CSVEATSGPSTDTQYF.